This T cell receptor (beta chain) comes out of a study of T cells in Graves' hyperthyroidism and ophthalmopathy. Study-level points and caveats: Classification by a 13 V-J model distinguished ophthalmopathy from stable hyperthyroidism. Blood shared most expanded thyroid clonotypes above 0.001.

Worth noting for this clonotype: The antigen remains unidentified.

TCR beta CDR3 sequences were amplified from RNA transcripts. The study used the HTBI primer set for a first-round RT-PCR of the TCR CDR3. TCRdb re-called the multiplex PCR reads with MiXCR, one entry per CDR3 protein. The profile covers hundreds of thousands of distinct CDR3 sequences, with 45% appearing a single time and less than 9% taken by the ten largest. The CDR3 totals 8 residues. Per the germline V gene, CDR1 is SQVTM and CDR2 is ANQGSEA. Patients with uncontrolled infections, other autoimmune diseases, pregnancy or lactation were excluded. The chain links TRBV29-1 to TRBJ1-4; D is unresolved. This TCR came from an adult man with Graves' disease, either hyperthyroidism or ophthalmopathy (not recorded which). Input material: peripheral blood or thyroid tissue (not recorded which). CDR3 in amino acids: CGAEKLFF. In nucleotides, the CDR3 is TGCGGAGCGGAAAAACTGTTTTTT.